The 16 T cell receptor beta chains below come from one sample, sequenced in a study of shared clonotypes between healthy human individuals. Generated by immunoSEQ multiplex PCR, the TCRdb table keeps only in-frame clones and is missing some. The sample contains 2 million to 2.5 million clones, under 97% of which appear only once. Sequencing used naive CD4+ T cells sorted from blood. Subset given: CD45RA+ positively selected. All receptors derive from a young man in good health.

The J gene is TRBJ2-1, the V gene TRBV4-3; TRBD1 aligns across 10 bases. J gave up 1 base and V 2 bases, and 5 bases lay outside the gene matches. Germline V gene sequence: CDR1 LGHNA, CDR2 YSLEER. There are 17 residues in the CDR3. The CDR3 DNA is TGCGCCAGCAGCCAAACTCCGGGACAGGGGTCCTACAATGAGCAGTTCTTC. It is translated as CASSQTPGQGSYNEQFF.

V and J are TRBV28 and TRBJ2-1; TRBD1 matches 7 bases. CDR1 is MDHEN and CDR2 is SYDVKM in the germline V gene. J gave up 4 bases and V 5 bases, and 8 bases lay outside the gene matches. This CDR3 spans 15 amino acids. CDR3 in DNA: TGTGCCAGCAGTCCAGGGACAGAGTCTTACAATGAGCAGTTCTTC. Encoded protein: CASSPGTESYNEQFF.

V usage is TRBV5-4 and J usage is TRBJ2-6; D is perhaps TRBD1 or TRBD2 (5 bases each). Germline V gives CDR1 SGHNT, CDR2 YYREEE (reference sequence). The length of the CDR3 is 16 residues. V was cut by 3 bases and J by 2 bases, with 12 bases left in between. The CDR3 reads CASSSLMGPGANVLTF. The CDR3 DNA is TGTGCCAGCAGCTCCCTTATGGGACCTGGGGCCAACGTCCTGACTTTC.

The rearrangement uses TRBV5-1 and TRBJ2-1; 10 nucleotides match TRBD2. Germline V lookup: CDR1 SGHRS, CDR2 YFSETQ. Trimming removed 4 bases from V and 8 bases from J; junction bases left unmatched: 9. The CDR3 is 15 amino acids. For the CDR3, the DNA is TGCGCCAGCAGCCTGGGACTAGCGAGAGGGGATGAGCAGTTCTTC. It codes for CASSLGLARGDEQFF.

This rearrangement joins TRBV6-1 to TRBJ2-1; 9 nucleotides line up with TRBD2. The CDR3 is 14 amino acids. Germline V gene sequence: CDR1 MNHNS, CDR2 SASEGT. V gave up 8 bases and J gave up 6 bases; unmatched junction bases: 8. Here the CDR3 reads CASESLAGLNEQFF. The CDR3 bases are TGTGCCAGCGAGAGCCTAGCGGGGCTCAATGAGCAGTTCTTC.

About this clone: This same CDR3 is encoded by further DNA sequences in the sample. The CDR3 loop is CASSLQGGGNQPQHF. CDR3 coding DNA: TGTGCCAGCAGCCTACAGGGAGGCGGCAATCAGCCCCAGCATTTT. The chain is built from TRBV7-2 and TRBJ1-5, with D perhaps matching TRBD1 (6 bases). Looked up from germline, CDR1 is SGHTA and CDR2 is FQGNSA. V was pared by 5 bases and J by 2 bases, with 13 bases between. The CDR3 sequence is 15 residues long.

The V gene is TRBV7-9, the J gene TRBJ2-7; possible D gene TRBD2, 5 bases. The CDR3 is 15 residues long. Trimming left V 0 bases short and J 1 base short, with 10 bases between. Germline V gene sequence: CDR1 SEHNR, CDR2 FQNEAQ (reference sequence). Written as DNA, the CDR3 is TGTGCCAGCAGCTTAGCTAGCGTAAATTCCTACGAGCAGTACTTC. Encoded protein: CASSLASVNSYEQYF.

This rearrangement joins TRBV5-1 to TRBJ2-2; no firm D call. CDR3 length equals 15 residues. Trimming pared 1 base from V and 1 base from J, leaving 8 bases between. The germline V gene has CDR1 SGHRS and CDR2 YFSETQ. The DNA for the CDR3 is TGCGCCAGCAGCTTGTATTCGCAGAACACCGGGGAGCTGTTTTTT. Amino acid sequence: CASSLYSQNTGELFF.

This sequence joins TRBV7-9 and TRBJ1-6, with D possibly matching TRBD1 (6 bases). Germline CDR1 reads SEHNR; CDR2 reads FQNEAQ (reference sequence). The CDR3 length is 15 residues. V was shortened by 0 bases and J by 7 bases, with 10 bases between the two germline ends. The DNA of the CDR3 is TGTGCCAGCAGCTTAGCGAGAGGGGGGAATTCACCCCTCCACTTT. Amino acid sequence: CASSLARGGNSPLHF.

V is TRBV9 and J is TRBJ2-5; 12 bases line up with TRBD2. Looked up from germline, CDR1 is SGDLS and CDR2 is YYNGEE. The CDR3 sequence is 15 residues long. Germline trimming cut 4 bases from V and 10 bases from J; bases unmatched to any gene: 11. CDR3 in amino acids: CASSSDRLAGDVQYF. CDR3 DNA: TGTGCCAGCAGCTCAGACCGACTAGCGGGAGACGTCCAGTACTTC. Full variable domain (outside the CDR3, taken from reference TRBV9 and TRBJ2-5): DSGVTQTPKHLITATGQRVTLRCSPRSGDLSVYWYQQSLDQGLQFLIQYYNGEERAKGNILERFSAQQFPDLHSELNLSSLELGDSALYFCASSSDRLAGDVQYFGPGTRLLVL.

The chain employs TRBV6-1 and TRBJ1-4, with unresolved D. This CDR3 region has 13 residues. Per the germline V gene, CDR1 is MNHNS and CDR2 is SASEGT. The ends were cut back, 5 bases at V and 8 bases at J, with 12 bases in the middle. The CDR3 bases are TGTGCCAGCAGTCTCAATACAGAGGAAAAACTGTTTTTT. This codes for CASSLNTEEKLFF.

This chain uses TRBV27 with TRBJ1-2; 7 bases align to TRBD1. CDR3 length: 14 residues. V shed 5 bases and J 2 bases; nucleotides not matched to a gene: 5. In germline, CDR1 is MNHEY, CDR2 SMNVEV (reference sequence). DNA for the CDR3: TGTGCCAGCAGTCCCTCAGGGGGAAACTATGGCTACACCTTC. Translation: CASSPSGGNYGYTF.

V is TRBV28 and J is TRBJ1-1, with a tentative D call TRBD1 (5 bases). V was trimmed by 5 bases and J by 3 bases, leaving 13 bases between them. Germline CDR1 is MDHEN and CDR2 is SYDVKM. CDR3 length: 14 amino acids. CDR3 protein: CASSLGGGDTEAFF. CDR3 nucleotide sequence: TGTGCCAGCAGTCTGGGGGGTGGGGACACTGAAGCTTTCTTT.

The genes are TRBV5-4 and TRBJ1-2; 9 bases agree with TRBD1. CDR3 size: 17 residues. V gave up 4 bases and J gave up 1 base; unmatched junction bases: 11. From germline, CDR1 is SGHNT and CDR2 YYREEE (reference sequence). CDR3 sequence: CASSNAGRTGDNYGYTF. CDR3 coding DNA: TGTGCCAGCAGCAACGCGGGAAGGACAGGGGATAACTATGGCTACACCTTC.

V and J are TRBV10-2 and TRBJ2-2; D gene ambiguous. V lost 7 bases to trimming and J lost 1 base, with 7 bases between them. This CDR3 region has 13 residues. Per the germline V gene, CDR1 is WSHSY and CDR2 is SAAADI. The CDR3 sequence: CASTPGNTGELFF. Written as DNA, the CDR3 is TGCGCCAGCACCCCAGGGAACACCGGGGAGCTGTTTTTT.

The V gene is TRBV6-5, the J gene TRBJ2-1; 8 bases are shared with TRBD1. Germline V gene sequence: CDR1 MNHEY, CDR2 SVGAGI. Losses at the gene ends were 7 bases for V and 2 bases for J; bases not matched to a gene: 7. The CDR3 consists of 15 residues. The CDR3 reads CASNRGQGPYNEQFF. In DNA, the CDR3 is TGTGCCAGCAATAGAGGACAGGGACCCTACAATGAGCAGTTCTTC.